This T cell receptor (beta chain) emerged from a study of brain T cells in children with intractable seizures. Per the germline V gene, CDR1 is SGHTS and CDR2 is YDEGEE. The ends lost 3 bases at V and 2 bases at J; junction bases unmatched: 15. This CDR3 region has 19 residues. Measured with immunoSEQ multiplex PCR; TCRdb has only the in-frame clones, and not every one. This table has tens of thousands of clones, about 92% appearing once. Only cases whose brain tissue showed the highest T cell transcript signatures were sequenced. Pre-surgery treatment included at least one anti-epileptic drug. V gene TRBV5-8 combines with J gene TRBJ1-5, with 9 bases lining up with TRBD1. The source material was peripheral blood, sampled at surgery. The source of this sequence is a boy in the first two years of life with tuberous sclerosis and intractable seizures. The CDR3 region is CASSYIPGQGRGGNQPQHF. The CDR3 DNA follows: TGTGCCAGCAGCTATATACCGGGACAGGGAAGGGGAGGCAATCAGCCCCAGCATTTT.